The sequence of this T cell receptor beta chain was determined in a study of blood T cell repertoires in COVID-19. The repertoire was sequenced with immunoSEQ multiplex PCR; TCRdb's copy has only in-frame clones and lacks some. The profile shows about 310,000 clones, nearly 90% of them singletons. In terms of age and location, participants ranged from roughly 18 to 95 years and lived in approximately 26 US areas. The sequenced material came from PBMCs or T cells enriched from blood (not recorded which). This clonotype was obtained from a woman aged 30 to 39 who had recovered from COVID-19.

The CDR3 coding sequence is TGTGCCAGCAGCCAGTATAGGGGAACTAGCACAGATACGCAGTATTTT. It encodes CASSQYRGTSTDTQYF. This chain connects TRBV3-1 (or the pseudogene TRBV3-2) to TRBJ2-3, with D possibly matching TRBD1 (5 bases). The CDR3 length is 16 residues. Trimming took off 3 bases at V and 0 bases at J, with 13 bases between the two ends. The germline V gene has CDR1 LGHDT and CDR2 YNNKEL (reference sequence).